One sample yielded the 29 T cell receptor beta chains listed below, sequenced in a study of long-term antiretroviral therapy in people with HIV. Samples were assayed with immunoSEQ v3.0 at survey level. Assay used: immunoSEQ multiplex PCR; TCRdb lists only in-frame clones, some missing. This table has fewer than 40,000 clones, more than 80% appearing once. Sequenced material: unsorted PBMCs, taken 3.1 years after starting antiretroviral therapy. The receptor set was obtained from a woman between 50 and 59 years old with HIV.

This sequence joins TRBV7-9 and TRBJ2-1; the D gene is possibly TRBD2 (7 bases). Trimming took 8 bases from V and 4 from J, leaving 21 bases between them. This CDR3 is built from 16 residues. Per germline, CDR1 SEHNR and CDR2 FQNEAQ (reference sequence). The CDR3: CASSTGGHARYNEQFF. CDR3 nucleotide sequence: TGTGCCAGCTCCACGGGGGGCCACGCTAGATACAATGAGCAGTTCTTC.

The chain uses TRBV5-1 and TRBJ1-4; 7 nucleotides match TRBD1. J was trimmed by 6 bases and V by 0 bases; bases with no gene match: 2. Germline-derived CDR1 and CDR2 are SGHRS and YFSETQ. CDR3 length: 14 residues. This CDR3 is CASSLGGGDEKLFF. CDR3 sequence (DNA): TGCGCCAGCAGCTTGGGAGGGGGCGATGAAAAACTGTTTTTT. The full variable domain, its missing parts supplied by reference TRBV5-1 and TRBJ1-4, is KAGVTQTPRYLIKTRGQQVTLSCSPISGHRSVSWYQQTPGQGLQFLFEYFSETQRNKGNFPGRFSGRQFSNSRSEMNVSTLELGDSALYLCASSLGGGDEKLFFGSGTQLSVL.

The chain carries TRBV5-1 and TRBJ1-4; D gene ambiguous. The germline V gene has CDR1 SGHRS and CDR2 YFSETQ. This CDR3 region has 18 residues. V was pared by 2 bases and J by 0 bases, with 17 bases between. CDR3 loop: CASSLRAQNGATNEKLFF. CDR3 sequence (DNA): TGCGCCAGCAGCTTACGGGCGCAGAATGGTGCAACTAATGAAAAACTGTTTTTT.

V gene TRBV18 combines with J gene TRBJ1-2, with D hard to call. The germline V gene has CDR1 KGHSH and CDR2 LQKENI. Trimming cost V 2 bases and J 8 bases, with 12 bases left between them. The CDR3 consists of 13 residues. CDR3 region: CASSPVSREGYTF. CDR3 bases: TGTGCCAGCTCACCAGTATCACGGGAAGGCTACACCTTC.

The V call is TRBV2, the J call TRBJ1-5; maybe TRBD1 (6 bases). Germline CDR1 and CDR2: SNHLY and FYNNEI. Between the trimmed V and J ends, which lost 7 bases and 11 bases, there was a span of 15 bases. The CDR3 contains 12 residues. CDR3 nucleotide sequence: TGTGCCAGCAACATACAGGGTGGGGCCCAGCATTTT. This encodes CASNIQGGAQHF.

V gene TRBV5-4 combines with J gene TRBJ2-1; 7 bases match TRBD2. Trimming removed 3 bases from V and 8 bases from J; junction bases left unmatched: 2. The CDR3 runs to 12 residues. CDR1 and CDR2 (germline): SGHNT, YYREEE (reference sequence). The CDR3 bases are TGTGCCAGCAGCTGGGGGGGGGATGAGCAGTTCTTC. Its protein product is CASSWGGDEQFF.

V and J are TRBV11-2 and TRBJ2-7; 7 bases fit TRBD2. The V segment lost 2 bases and the J segment 6 bases; nucleotides outside the gene matches: 7. Germline CDR1 and CDR2: SGHAT and FQNNGV. This CDR3 has 14 amino acids. DNA of the CDR3: TGTGCCAGCAGCTTATTGACTAGCAGCCGCGAGCAGTACTTC. This codes for CASSLLTSSREQYF.

This clone was counted only a few times. Here the CDR3 DNA reads TGTGCCAGCAGCTTTGGGACAGGCCCCTACGAGCAGTACTTC. Translated: CASSFGTGPYEQYF. This chain joins TRBV7-9 and TRBJ2-7, with TRBD1 matching 8 bases. The CDR3 spans 14 residues. The germline gives CDR1 SEHNR, CDR2 FQNEAQ (reference sequence). V lost 3 bases to trimming and J lost 2 bases; unmatched junction nucleotides: 3. The variable domain in full, completed from reference TRBV7-9 and TRBJ2-7, reads DTGVSQNPRHKITKRGQNVTFRCDPISEHNRLYWYRQTLGQGPEFLTYFQNEAQLEKSRLLSDRFSAERPKGSFSTLEIQRTEQGDSAMYLCASSFGTGPYEQYFGPGTRLTVT.

The rearrangement joins TRBV7-8 to TRBJ2-1; 10 positions match TRBD1. Losses at the gene ends were 1 base for V and 0 bases for J; bases not matched to a gene: 9. This CDR3 comprises 19 residues. CDR1 and CDR2 (germline): SGHVS, FQNEAQ. DNA for the CDR3: TGTGCCAGCAGCTTAGACGAGACAGGGGGCCCTAGCTCCTACAATGAGCAGTTCTTC. As protein: CASSLDETGGPSSYNEQFF.

The gene calls are TRBV19 and TRBJ1-6; possible D gene TRBD1, 5 bases. V was shortened by 10 bases and J by 3 bases, with 16 bases between the two germline ends. CDR1 and CDR2 from the germline V gene are LNHDA and SQIVND (reference sequence). The CDR3 is 15 amino acids. The CDR3 DNA is TGTGCCACCCTCGACAGTAAGGGCTATAATTCACCCCTCCACTTT. This translates into CATLDSKGYNSPLHF. The whole variable domain, remainder taken from reference TRBV19 and TRBJ1-6, is DGGITQSPKYLFRKEGQNVTLSCEQNLNHDAMYWYRQDPGQGLRLIYYSQIVNDFQKGDIAEGYSVSREKKESFPLTVTSAQKNPTAFYLCATLDSKGYNSPLHFGNGTRLTVT.

The chain carries TRBV9 and TRBJ1-2, with 7 bases fitting TRBD1. This CDR3 is 15 amino acids long. V dropped 2 bases and J dropped 5; count of bases not matched to a gene: 9. Germline V gene data show CDR1 as SGDLS and CDR2 as YYNGEE. CDR3 DNA sequence: TGTGCCAGCAGCGTCGAACCGACAGGGCAGTATGGCTACACCTTC. Protein sequence: CASSVEPTGQYGYTF. Complete variable domain (other parts from reference TRBV9 and TRBJ1-2): DSGVTQTPKHLITATGQRVTLRCSPRSGDLSVYWYQQSLDQGLQFLIQYYNGEERAKGNILERFSAQQFPDLHSELNLSSLELGDSALYFCASSVEPTGQYGYTFGSGTRLTVV.

A few counts support this clone. The V gene is TRBV19, the J gene TRBJ1-2; D gene unclear. The CDR3 is 17 residues long. V was shortened by 4 bases and J by 2 bases, with 20 bases between the two germline ends. Germline CDR1 is LNHDA and CDR2 is SQIVND (reference sequence). CDR3 residues: CASSTLTRTAGNYGYTF. Here the CDR3 DNA reads TGTGCCAGTAGTACCCTCACCCGGACGGCGGGGAACTATGGCTACACCTTC.

The chain has TRBV30 and TRBJ2-5, with TRBD2 matching over 7 bases. Germline loops: CDR1 GTSNPN, CDR2 SVGIG (reference sequence). The ends lost 0 bases at V and 7 bases at J; junction bases unmatched: 8. CDR3 length: 14 amino acids. The CDR3 DNA follows: TGTGCCTGGAGTGTACAAGCGGGGCGAGGGACCCAGTACTTC. Amino acid sequence: CAWSVQAGRGTQYF.

This chain uses TRBV29-1 with TRBJ1-1; weak D call: TRBD1 (6 bases). The CDR3 consists of 13 residues. Germline-derived CDR1 and CDR2 are SQVTM and ANQGSEA. The germline V and J ends were trimmed by 6 bases and 4 bases, with 15 bases remaining between them. In nucleotides, the CDR3 is TGCAGCGTCGAGACCTCCAGGGGCACTGAAGCTTTCTTT. It specifies CSVETSRGTEAFF.

This chain connects TRBV25-1 to TRBJ1-2, with 7 bases fitting TRBD1. The CDR3 has 15 residues. Germline loops: CDR1 MGHDK, CDR2 SYGVNS. The J segment lost 10 bases and the V segment lost 2 bases, leaving 13 bases of the junction unmatched. CDR3 sequence (DNA): TGTGCCAGCAGTGAACAGGGACAGTTCCTAACCCCCTACACCTTC. Amino acids: CASSEQGQFLTPYTF.

The J gene is TRBJ1-2, the V gene TRBV30, with a possible D match to TRBD1 (5 bases). V was pared by 4 bases and J by 1 base, with 7 bases between. Germline V gene data show CDR1 as GTSNPN and CDR2 as SVGIG (reference sequence). The CDR3 is 12 amino acids. CDR3 residues: CAWTTVNYGYTF. Written as DNA, the CDR3 is TGTGCCTGGACGACAGTTAACTATGGCTACACCTTC.

The J gene is TRBJ2-1, the V gene TRBV11-2; a possible D gene is TRBD1 (6 bases). The V end lost 2 bases, the J end lost 5 bases, and 22 bases lay between the germline ends. This CDR3 comprises 18 residues. Per the germline V gene, CDR1 is SGHAT and CDR2 is FQNNGV. The CDR3 DNA follows: TGTGCCAGCAGCTTATCGTGGACAGTCGGCCTTATCAACAATGAGCAGTTCTTC. It specifies CASSLSWTVGLINNEQFF. The full variable domain, rest sourced from reference TRBV11-2 and TRBJ2-1, is EAGVAQSPRYKIIEKRQSVAFWCNPISGHATLYWYQQILGQGPKLLIQFQNNGVVDDSQLPKDRFSAERLKGVDSTLKIQPAKLEDSAVYLCASSLSWTVGLINNEQFFGPGTRLTVL.

The J gene is TRBJ2-7, the V gene TRBV14; 9 bases are a match to TRBD1. Trimming took 3 bases from V and 2 from J; bases not matched to a gene: 5. The CDR3 totals 15 residues. Germline-derived CDR1 and CDR2 are SGHDN and FVKESK. The CDR3 DNA reads TGTGCCAGCAGCCACGCCGGGACAGGGCCCTACGAGCAGTACTTC. It yields the protein CASSHAGTGPYEQYF.

The rearrangement joins TRBV13 to TRBJ1-6; weak D call: TRBD1 (5 bases). Trimming removed 7 bases at V and 8 bases at J, with 12 bases between. CDR3 length: 13 residues. CDR1 and CDR2 from the germline V gene are PRHDT and FYEKMQ (reference sequence). CDR3 nucleotide sequence: TGTGCCAGCACCCCGCGGGGACATTCACCCCTCCACTTT. Its translation is CASTPRGHSPLHF.

The CDR3 bases are TGTGCCTGGAAGGGGTCACTAGGGGGCTCTAACTATGGCTACACCTTC. Translating gives CAWKGSLGGSNYGYTF. This chain uses TRBV30 with TRBJ1-2; 7 bases align to TRBD1. The CDR3 extends over 16 amino acids. Germline V gives CDR1 GTSNPN, CDR2 SVGIG (reference sequence). V dropped 4 bases and J dropped 0; count of bases not matched to a gene: 11.

CDR3 sequence: CASSLTRVGTGELFF. The DNA of the CDR3 is TGTGCCAGCAGCTTAACCAGGGTTGGAACCGGGGAGCTGTTTTTT. The gene calls are TRBV7-9 and TRBJ2-2, with D possibly matching TRBD1 (5 bases). Germline V lookup: CDR1 SEHNR, CDR2 FQNEAQ (reference sequence). The CDR3 loop spans 15 amino acids. V lost 2 bases and J 5 bases, leaving 12 bases between the germline ends.

CDR3 loop: CASSSTGGQGALTQHF. DNA for the CDR3: TGTGCCAGCAGCTCGACGGGTGGACAGGGGGCCCTAACCCAGCATTTT. This chain links TRBV5-4 with TRBJ1-5; 11 nucleotides align to TRBD1. This CDR3 comprises 16 residues. Germline V lookup: CDR1 SGHNT, CDR2 YYREEE (reference sequence). V was pared by 3 bases and J by 11 bases, with 13 bases of the junction left unmatched. Looking up the rest from reference TRBV5-4 and TRBJ1-5 gives the full variable domain: ETGVTQSPTHLIKTRGQQVTLRCSSQSGHNTVSWYQQALGQGPQFIFQYYREEENGRGNFPPRFSGLQFPNYSSELNVNALELDDSALYLCASSSTGGQGALTQHFGDGTRLSIL.

The chain carries TRBV5-1 and TRBJ2-3; no clear D. This CDR3 contains 13 residues. Trimming cost V 1 base and J 3 bases, with 6 bases left between them. Per the germline V gene, CDR1 is SGHRS and CDR2 is YFSETQ. The CDR3 reads CASSLYTTDTQYF. The CDR3 nucleotides read TGCGCCAGCAGCTTGTATACGACAGATACGCAGTATTTT. Combining the CDR3 with reference TRBV5-1 and TRBJ2-3 gives the whole variable domain KAGVTQTPRYLIKTRGQQVTLSCSPISGHRSVSWYQQTPGQGLQFLFEYFSETQRNKGNFPGRFSGRQFSNSRSEMNVSTLELGDSALYLCASSLYTTDTQYFGPGTRLTVL.

V gene TRBV19 combines with J gene TRBJ2-7; tentatively, D is TRBD1 (6 bases). Per the germline V gene, CDR1 is LNHDA and CDR2 is SQIVND (reference sequence). The CDR3 totals 14 residues. V shed 7 bases and J shed 1 base, with 14 bases lying between them. DNA of the CDR3: TGTGCCAGTAAAAATTCAGGGGTTTCCTACGAGCAGTACTTC. As protein: CASKNSGVSYEQYF.

The V gene is TRBV5-1, the J gene TRBJ2-2; D not resolved. V was trimmed by 0 bases and J by 6 bases, leaving 12 bases between them. This CDR3 is 15 amino acids long. Germline V gene sequence: CDR1 SGHRS, CDR2 YFSETQ. CDR3 residues: CASSLDAREPGELFF. The CDR3 bases are TGCGCCAGCAGCTTGGATGCGCGAGAGCCCGGGGAGCTGTTTTTT.

Only one count was recorded for this clone. The rearrangement joins TRBV30 to TRBJ2-5, with a weak D call TRBD1 (6 bases). The CDR3 consists of 14 residues. Germline V lookup: CDR1 GTSNPN, CDR2 SVGIG (reference sequence). The V gene lost 0 bases and the J gene lost 5 bases, with 13 bases spanning the gap. Written as DNA, the CDR3 is TGTGCCTGGAGTGTACAGGGACGGGTGGAGACCCAGTACTTC. Protein sequence: CAWSVQGRVETQYF.

This clone has a single count. V is TRBV30 and J is TRBJ2-7, with D unresolved. In germline, CDR1 is GTSNPN, CDR2 SVGIG (reference sequence). Trimming removed 4 bases from V and 3 bases from J, with 7 bases in between. CDR3 size: 11 residues. The CDR3 is CAWIDGYEQYF. The CDR3 nucleotides are TGTGCCTGGATCGACGGCTACGAGCAGTACTTC.

This rearrangement joins TRBV27 to TRBJ2-3; TRBD1 agrees at 7 bases. CDR1 is MNHEY and CDR2 is SMNVEV in the germline V gene (reference sequence). The length of the CDR3 is 15 residues. J lost 2 bases, V lost 2 bases, and 4 bases had no gene match. CDR3 protein: CASSLQGDLTDTQYF. As DNA, the CDR3 is TGTGCCAGCAGTTTACAGGGGGATCTCACAGATACGCAGTATTTT.

J is TRBJ1-1 and V is TRBV25-1; D ambiguous. Germline CDR1 MGHDK, CDR2 SYGVNS. Between the trimmed V and J ends, which lost 7 bases and 0 bases, there was a span of 3 bases. CDR3 size: 11 residues. CDR3 bases: TGTGCCAGCATCCTGAACACTGAAGCTTTCTTT. It specifies CASILNTEAFF.